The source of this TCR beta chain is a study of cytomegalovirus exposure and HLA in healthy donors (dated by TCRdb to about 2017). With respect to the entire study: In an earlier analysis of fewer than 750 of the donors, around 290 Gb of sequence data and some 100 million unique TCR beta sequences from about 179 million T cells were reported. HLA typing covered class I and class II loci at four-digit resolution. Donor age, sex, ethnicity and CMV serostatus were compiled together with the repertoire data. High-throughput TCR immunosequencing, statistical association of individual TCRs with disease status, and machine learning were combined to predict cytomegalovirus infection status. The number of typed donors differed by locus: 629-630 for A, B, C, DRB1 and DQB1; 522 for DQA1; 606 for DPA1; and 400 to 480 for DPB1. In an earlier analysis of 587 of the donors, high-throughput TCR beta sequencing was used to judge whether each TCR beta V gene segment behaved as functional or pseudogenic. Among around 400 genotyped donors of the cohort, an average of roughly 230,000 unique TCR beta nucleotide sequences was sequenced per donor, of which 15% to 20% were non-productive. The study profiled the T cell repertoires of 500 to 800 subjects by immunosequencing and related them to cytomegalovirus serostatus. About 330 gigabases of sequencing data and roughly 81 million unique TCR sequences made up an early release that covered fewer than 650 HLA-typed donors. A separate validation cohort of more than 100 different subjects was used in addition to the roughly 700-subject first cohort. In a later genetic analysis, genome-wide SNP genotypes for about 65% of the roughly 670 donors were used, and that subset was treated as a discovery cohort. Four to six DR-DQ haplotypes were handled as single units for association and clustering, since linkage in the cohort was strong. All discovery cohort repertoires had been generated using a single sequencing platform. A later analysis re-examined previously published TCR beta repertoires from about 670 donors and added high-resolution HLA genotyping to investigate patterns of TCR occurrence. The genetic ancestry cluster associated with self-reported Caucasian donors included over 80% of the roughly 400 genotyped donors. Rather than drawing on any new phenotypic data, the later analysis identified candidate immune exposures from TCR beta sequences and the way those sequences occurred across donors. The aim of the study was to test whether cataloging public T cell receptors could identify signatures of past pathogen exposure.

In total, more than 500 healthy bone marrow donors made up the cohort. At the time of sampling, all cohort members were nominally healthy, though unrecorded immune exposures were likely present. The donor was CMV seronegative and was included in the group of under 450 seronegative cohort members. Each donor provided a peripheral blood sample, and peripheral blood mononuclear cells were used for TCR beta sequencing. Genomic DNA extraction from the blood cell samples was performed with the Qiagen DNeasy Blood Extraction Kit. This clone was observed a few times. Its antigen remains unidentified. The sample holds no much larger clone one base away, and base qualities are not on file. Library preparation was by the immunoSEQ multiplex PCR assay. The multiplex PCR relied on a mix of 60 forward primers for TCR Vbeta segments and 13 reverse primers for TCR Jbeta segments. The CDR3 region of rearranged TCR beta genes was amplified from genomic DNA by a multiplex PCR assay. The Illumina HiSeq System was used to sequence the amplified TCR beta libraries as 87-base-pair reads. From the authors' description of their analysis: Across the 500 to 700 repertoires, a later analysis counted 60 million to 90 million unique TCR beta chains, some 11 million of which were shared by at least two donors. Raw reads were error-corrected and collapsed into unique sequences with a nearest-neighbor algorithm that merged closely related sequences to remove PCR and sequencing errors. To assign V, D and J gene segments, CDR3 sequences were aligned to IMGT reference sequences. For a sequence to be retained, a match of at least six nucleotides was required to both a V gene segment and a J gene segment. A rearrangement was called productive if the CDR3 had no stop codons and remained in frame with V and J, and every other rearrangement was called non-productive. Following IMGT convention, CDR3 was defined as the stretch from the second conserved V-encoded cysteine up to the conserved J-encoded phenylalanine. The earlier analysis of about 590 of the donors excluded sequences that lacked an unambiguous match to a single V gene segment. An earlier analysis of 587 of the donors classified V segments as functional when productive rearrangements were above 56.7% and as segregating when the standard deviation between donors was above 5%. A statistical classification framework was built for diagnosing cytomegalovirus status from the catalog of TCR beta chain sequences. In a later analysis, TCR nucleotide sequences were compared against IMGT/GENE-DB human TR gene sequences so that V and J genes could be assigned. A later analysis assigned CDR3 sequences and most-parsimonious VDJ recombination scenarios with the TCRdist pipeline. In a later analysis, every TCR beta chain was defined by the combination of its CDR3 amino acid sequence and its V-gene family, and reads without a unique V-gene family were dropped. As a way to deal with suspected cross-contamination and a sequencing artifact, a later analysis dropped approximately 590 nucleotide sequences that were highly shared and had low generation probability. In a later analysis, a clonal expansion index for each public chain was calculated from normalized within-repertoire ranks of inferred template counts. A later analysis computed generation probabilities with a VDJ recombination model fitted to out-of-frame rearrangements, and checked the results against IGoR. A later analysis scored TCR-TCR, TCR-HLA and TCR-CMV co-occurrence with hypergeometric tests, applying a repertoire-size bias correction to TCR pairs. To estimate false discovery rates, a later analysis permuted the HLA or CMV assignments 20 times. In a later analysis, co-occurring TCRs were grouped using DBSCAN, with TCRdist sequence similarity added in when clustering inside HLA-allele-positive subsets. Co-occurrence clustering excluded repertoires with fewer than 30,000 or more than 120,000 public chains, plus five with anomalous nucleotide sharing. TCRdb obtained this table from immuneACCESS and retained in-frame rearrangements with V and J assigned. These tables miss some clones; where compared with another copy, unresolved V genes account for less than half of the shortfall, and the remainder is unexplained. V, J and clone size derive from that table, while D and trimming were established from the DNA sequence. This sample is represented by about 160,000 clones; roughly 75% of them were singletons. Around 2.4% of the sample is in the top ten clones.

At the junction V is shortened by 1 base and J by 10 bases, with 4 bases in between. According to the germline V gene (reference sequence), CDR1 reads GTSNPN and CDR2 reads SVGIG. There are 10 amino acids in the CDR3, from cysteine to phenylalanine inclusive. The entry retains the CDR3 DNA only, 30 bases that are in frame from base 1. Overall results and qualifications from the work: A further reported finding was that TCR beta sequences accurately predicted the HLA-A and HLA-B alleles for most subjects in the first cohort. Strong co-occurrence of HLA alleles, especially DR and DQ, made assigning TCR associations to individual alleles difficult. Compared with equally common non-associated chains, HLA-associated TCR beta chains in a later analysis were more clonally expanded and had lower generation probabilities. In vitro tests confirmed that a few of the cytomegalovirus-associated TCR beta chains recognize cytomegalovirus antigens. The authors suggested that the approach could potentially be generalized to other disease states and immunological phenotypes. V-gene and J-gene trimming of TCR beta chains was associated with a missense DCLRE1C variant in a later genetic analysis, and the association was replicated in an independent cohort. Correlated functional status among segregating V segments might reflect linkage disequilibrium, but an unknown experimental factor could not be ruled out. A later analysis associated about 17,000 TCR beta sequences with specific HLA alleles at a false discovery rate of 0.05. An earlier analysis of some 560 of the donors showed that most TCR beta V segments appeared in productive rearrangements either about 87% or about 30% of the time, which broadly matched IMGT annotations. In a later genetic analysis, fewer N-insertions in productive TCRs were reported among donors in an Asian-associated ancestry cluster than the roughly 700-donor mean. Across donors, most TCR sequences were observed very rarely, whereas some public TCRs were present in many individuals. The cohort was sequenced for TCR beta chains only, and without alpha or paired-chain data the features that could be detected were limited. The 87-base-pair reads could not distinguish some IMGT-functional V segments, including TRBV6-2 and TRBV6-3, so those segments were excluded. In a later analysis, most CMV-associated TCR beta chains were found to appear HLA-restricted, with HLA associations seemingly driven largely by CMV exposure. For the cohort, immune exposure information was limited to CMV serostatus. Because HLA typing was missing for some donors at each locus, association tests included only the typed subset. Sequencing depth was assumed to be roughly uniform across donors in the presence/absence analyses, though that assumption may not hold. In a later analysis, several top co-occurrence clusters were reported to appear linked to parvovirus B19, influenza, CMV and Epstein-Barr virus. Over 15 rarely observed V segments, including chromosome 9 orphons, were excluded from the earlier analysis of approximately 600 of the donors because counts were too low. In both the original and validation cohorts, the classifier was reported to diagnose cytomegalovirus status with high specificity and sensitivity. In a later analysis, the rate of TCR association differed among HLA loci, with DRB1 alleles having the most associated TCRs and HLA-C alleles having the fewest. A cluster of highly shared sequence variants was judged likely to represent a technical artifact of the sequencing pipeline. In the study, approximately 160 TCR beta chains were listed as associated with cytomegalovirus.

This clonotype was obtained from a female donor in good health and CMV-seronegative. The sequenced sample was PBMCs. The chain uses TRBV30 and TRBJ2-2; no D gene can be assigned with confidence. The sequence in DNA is TGTGCCTGGAGTGGCGTGGAGCTGTTTTTT. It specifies CAWSGVELFF.